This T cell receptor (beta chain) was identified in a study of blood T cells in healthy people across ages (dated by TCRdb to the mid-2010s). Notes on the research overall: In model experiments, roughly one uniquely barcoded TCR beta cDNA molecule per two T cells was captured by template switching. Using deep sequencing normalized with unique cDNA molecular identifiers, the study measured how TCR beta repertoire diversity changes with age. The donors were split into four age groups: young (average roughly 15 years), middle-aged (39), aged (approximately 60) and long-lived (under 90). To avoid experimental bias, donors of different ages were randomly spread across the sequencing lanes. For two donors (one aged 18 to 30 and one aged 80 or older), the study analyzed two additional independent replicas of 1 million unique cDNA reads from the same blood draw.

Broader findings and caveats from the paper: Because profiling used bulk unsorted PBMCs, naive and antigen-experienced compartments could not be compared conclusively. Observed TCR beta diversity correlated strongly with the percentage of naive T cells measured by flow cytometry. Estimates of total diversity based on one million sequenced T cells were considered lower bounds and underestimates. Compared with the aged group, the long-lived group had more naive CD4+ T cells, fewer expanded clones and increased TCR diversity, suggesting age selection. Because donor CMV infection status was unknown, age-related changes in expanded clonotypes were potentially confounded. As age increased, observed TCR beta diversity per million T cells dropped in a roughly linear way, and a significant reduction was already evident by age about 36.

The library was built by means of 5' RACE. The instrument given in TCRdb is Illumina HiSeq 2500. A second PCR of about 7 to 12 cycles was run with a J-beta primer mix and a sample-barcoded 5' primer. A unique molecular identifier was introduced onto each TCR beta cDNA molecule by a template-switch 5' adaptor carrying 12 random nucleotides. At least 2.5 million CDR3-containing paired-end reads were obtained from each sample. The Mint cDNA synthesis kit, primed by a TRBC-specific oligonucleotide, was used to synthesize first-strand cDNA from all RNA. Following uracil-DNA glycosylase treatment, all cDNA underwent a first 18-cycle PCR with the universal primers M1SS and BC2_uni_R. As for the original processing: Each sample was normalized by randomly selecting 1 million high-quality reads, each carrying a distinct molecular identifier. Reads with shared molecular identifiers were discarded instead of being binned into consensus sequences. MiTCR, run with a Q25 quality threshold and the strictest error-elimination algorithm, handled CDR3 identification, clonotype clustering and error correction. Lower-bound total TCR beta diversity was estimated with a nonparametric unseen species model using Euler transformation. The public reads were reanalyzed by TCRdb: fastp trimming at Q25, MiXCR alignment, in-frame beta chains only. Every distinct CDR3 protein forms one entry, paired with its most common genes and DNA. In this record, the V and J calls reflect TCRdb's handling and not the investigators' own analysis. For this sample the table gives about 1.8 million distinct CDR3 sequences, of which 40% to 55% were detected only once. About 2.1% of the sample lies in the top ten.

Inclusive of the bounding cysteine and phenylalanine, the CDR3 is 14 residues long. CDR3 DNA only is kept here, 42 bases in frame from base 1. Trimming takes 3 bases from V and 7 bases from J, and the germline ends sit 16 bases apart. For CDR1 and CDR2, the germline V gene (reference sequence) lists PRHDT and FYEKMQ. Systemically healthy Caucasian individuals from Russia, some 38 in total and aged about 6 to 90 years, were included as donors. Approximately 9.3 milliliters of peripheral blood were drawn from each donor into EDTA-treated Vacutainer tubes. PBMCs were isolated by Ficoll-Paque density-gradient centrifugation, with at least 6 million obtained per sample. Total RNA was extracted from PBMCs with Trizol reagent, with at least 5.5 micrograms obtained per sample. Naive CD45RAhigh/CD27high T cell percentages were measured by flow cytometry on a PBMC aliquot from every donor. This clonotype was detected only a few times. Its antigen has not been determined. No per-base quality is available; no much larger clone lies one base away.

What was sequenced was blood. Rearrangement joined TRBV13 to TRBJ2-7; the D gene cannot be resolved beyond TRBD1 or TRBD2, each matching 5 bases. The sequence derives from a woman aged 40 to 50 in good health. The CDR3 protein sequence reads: CASSFTGTFGEQYF. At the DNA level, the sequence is TGTGCCAGCAGCTTTACCGGGACGTTCGGGGAGCAGTACTTC.